What follows are 3 T cell receptor beta chains derived from one specimen sequenced in a study of T cells in Graves' hyperthyroidism and ophthalmopathy (dated by TCRdb to between 2018 and 2020). Library preparation employed multiplex PCR. Sequencer: Illumina HiSeq 2000. The TCR beta CDR3 regions were amplified from RNA transcripts. The first round of RT-PCR for the TCR CDR3 was performed with the HTBI primer set and the Qiagen OneStep RT-PCR kit. TCRdb passed the public sequencing reads through fastp at Q25 and MiXCR, retaining productive beta sequences. Identical CDR3 proteins give one entry, which carries the most common genes and DNA. A total of hundreds of thousands of distinct CDR3 sequences appear in this sample, around a quarter of them only once. The ten most abundant clones make up 11% of the sample. The sample comprised blood. The receptor source for this set is a woman aged 25 to 39 with Graves' ophthalmopathy.

The chain joins TRBV11-2 to TRBJ2-5; D might be TRBD1 or TRBD2, each matching 5 bases. Germline assignment: CDR1 SGHAT and CDR2 FQNNGV. V shed 1 base and J shed 5 bases, with 11 bases lying between them. The CDR3 runs to 14 residues. The CDR3 DNA sequence: TGTGCCAGCAGCTTAGCGGGACCATGGGAGACCCAGTACTTC. Protein: CASSLAGPWETQYF.

This clonotype was counted many times. The CDR3 nucleotides are TGTGCCAGCAGCTGGGACAGGGAGAACACTGAAGCTTTCTTT. Amino acid sequence: CASSWDRENTEAFF. This rearrangement joins TRBV7-9 to TRBJ1-1; 9 nucleotides line up with TRBD1. Germline CDR1 reads SEHNR; CDR2 reads FQNEAQ (reference sequence). The CDR3 sequence is 14 residues long. The ends lost 4 bases at V and 1 base at J; junction bases unmatched: 1.

This clonotype appeared many times. The chain joins TRBV6-5 to TRBJ1-2; possible D gene TRBD1, 5 bases. V lost 0 bases, J lost 3 bases, and 11 bases lay in between. CDR3 size: 15 residues. Germline V gives CDR1 MNHEY, CDR2 SVGAGI. Here the CDR3 reads CASSYSGRAHYGYTF. CDR3 nucleotides: TGTGCCAGCAGTTACTCCGGCAGGGCCCACTATGGCTACACCTTC.